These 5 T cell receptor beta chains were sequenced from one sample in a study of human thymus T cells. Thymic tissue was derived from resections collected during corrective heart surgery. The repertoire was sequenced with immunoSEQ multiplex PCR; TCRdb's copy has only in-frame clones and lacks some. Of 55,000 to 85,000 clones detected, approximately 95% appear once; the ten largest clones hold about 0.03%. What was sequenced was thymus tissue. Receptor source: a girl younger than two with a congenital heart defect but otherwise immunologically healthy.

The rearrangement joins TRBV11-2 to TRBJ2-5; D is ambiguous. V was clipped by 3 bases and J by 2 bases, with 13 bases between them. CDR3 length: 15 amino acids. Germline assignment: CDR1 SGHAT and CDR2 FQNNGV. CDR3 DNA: TGTGCCAGCAGCTTGGTAACAGACTCTCAAGAGACCCAGTACTTC. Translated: CASSLVTDSQETQYF.

In nucleotides, the CDR3 is TGTGCCAGCAGTAACCCGGGACTAGGCCCTAGTTCCTACAATGAGCAGTTCTTC. Translating it yields CASSNPGLGPSSYNEQFF. This chain joins TRBV28 and TRBJ2-1, with TRBD2 matching 8 bases. The length of the CDR3 is 18 residues. The trim removed 5 bases at V and 1 base at J, leaving 13 bases unmatched. The germline V gene encodes CDR1 MDHEN and CDR2 SYDVKM.

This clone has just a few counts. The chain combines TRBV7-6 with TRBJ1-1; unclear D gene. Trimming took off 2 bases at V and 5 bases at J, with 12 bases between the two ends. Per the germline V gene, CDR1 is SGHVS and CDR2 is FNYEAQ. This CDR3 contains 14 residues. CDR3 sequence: CASSLSGSQTEAFF. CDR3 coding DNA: TGTGCCAGCAGCTTATCGGGGAGCCAAACTGAAGCTTTCTTT.

CDR3 sequence (DNA): TGTGCCAGCAGTAAGGGACAGGGCGGGGGCTACACCTTC. Translated, it gives CASSKGQGGGYTF. The genes are TRBV27 and TRBJ1-2; TRBD1 agrees at 9 bases. The germline V gene has CDR1 MNHEY and CDR2 SMNVEV (reference sequence). CDR3 length equals 13 residues. The V gene end was trimmed by 5 bases and the J gene end by 8 bases; junction bases not matched to a gene: 6.

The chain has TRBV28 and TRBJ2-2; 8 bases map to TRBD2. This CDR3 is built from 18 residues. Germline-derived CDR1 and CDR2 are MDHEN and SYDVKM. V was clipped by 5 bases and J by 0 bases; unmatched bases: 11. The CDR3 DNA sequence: TGTGCCAGCAGTCTGTATCAGCGGGAGCACTCGAACACCGGGGAGCTGTTTTTT. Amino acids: CASSLYQREHSNTGELFF. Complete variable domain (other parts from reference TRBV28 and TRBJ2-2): DVKVTQSSRYLVKRTGEKVFLECVQDMDHENMFWYRQDPGLGLRLIYFSYDVKMKEKGDIPEGYSVSREKKERFSLILESASTNQTSMYLCASSLYQREHSNTGELFFGEGSRLTVL.